Listed below are T cell receptor beta chains from one sample, sequenced in a study of blood T cell repertoires in COVID-19. Only in-frame clones appear in the TCRdb table, and some are missing; sequencing was by immunoSEQ multiplex PCR. The sample includes 250,000 to 350,000 clones, roughly 90% seen only once; the top ten take approximately 0.94%. Source material: peripheral blood. The origin of the receptors is a middle-aged woman who had recovered from COVID-19. Both conserved end residues are part of each CDR3. The D gene is left open where the match is weak. Clone size appears in some rows only: once, few, many, or a class for an expanded clone.

TRBV27	few	TRBJ2-7	TRBD1	CASSATNRGGEQYF	TGTGCCAGCAGTGCGACGAACAGGGGCGGCGAGCAGTACTTC
TRBV6-1	NA	TRBJ1-1	NA	CASSEWGLGKREAFF	TGTGCCAGCAGTGAATGGGGCTTGGGGAAAAGAGAAGCTTTCTTT
TRBV6-5	NA	TRBJ2-3	NA	CASRQTISTDTQYF	TGTGCCAGCAGGCAGACAATAAGCACAGATACGCAGTATTTT
TRBV7-9	NA	TRBJ1-2	TRBD1	CASSLDGRTGGTYGYTF	TGTGCCAGCAGCTTAGACGGCAGGACAGGCGGAACCTATGGCTACACCTTC
TRBV5-4	NA	TRBJ1-1	TRBD1	CASRHTGGSTEAFF	TGTGCCAGCAGGCATACAGGGGGGAGCACTGAAGCTTTCTTT
TRBV6-1	NA	TRBJ2-2	TRBD2	CASSEPPGLAKWVWTGELFF	TGTGCCAGCAGTGAGCCCCCGGGACTAGCGAAATGGGTATGGACCGGGGAGCTGTTTTTT
TRBV11-2	NA	TRBJ2-1	NA	CASSLADIGSAEQFF	TGTGCCAGCAGCTTAGCGGATATTGGAAGCGCTGAGCAGTTCTTC
TRBV5-8	NA	TRBJ1-2	TRBD1	CASSGGSGTGSNYGYTF	TGTGCCAGCAGCGGGGGATCCGGGACAGGGTCTAACTATGGCTACACCTTC
TRBV11-3	NA	TRBJ2-7	TRBD2	CASRSSGGTYEQYF	TGTGCCAGCCGCTCTAGCGGGGGTACCTACGAGCAGTACTTC
TRBV5-6	NA	TRBJ2-4	TRBD1	CASSRPGQGSNIQYF	TGTGCCAGCAGCCGCCCAGGACAGGGCTCAAACATTCAGTACTTC
TRBV6-5	NA	TRBJ1-5	NA	CASSYSGGSQPQHF	TGTGCCAGCAGTTACTCCGGGGGAAGCCAGCCCCAGCATTTT
TRBV12-5	NA	TRBJ1-6	NA	CASGLHSPLHF	TGTGCTAGTGGTCTACATTCACCCCTCCACTTT
TRBV29-1	NA	TRBJ1-1	NA	CSVVIIQGEAFF	TGCAGCGTCGTAATTATCCAGGGTGAAGCTTTCTTT
TRBV14	many	TRBJ2-7	TRBD2	CASSLQSGITYEQYF	TGTGCCAGCAGCCTACAAAGCGGGATTACCTACGAGCAGTACTTC
TRBV19	NA	TRBJ2-1	NA	CASSIWRSSYNEQFF	TGTGCCAGTAGTATTTGGCGGAGCTCCTACAATGAGCAGTTCTTC
TRBV2	NA	TRBJ2-5	TRBD1	CASSEAPYRGRIFRETQYF	TGTGCCAGCAGTGAAGCGCCGTACAGGGGGCGCATATTTCGAGAGACCCAGTACTTC
TRBV7-6	once	TRBJ1-2	NA	CASSLKGGDYGYTF	TGTGCCAGCAGCTTGAAGGGGGGGGACTATGGCTACACCTTC
TRBV28	once	TRBJ2-7	TRBD1	CASGTGAPYEQYF	TGTGCCAGCGGGACAGGGGCACCCTACGAGCAGTACTTC
TRBV2	once	TRBJ2-7	NA	CASRWQGSHEQYF	TGTGCCAGCAGGTGGCAGGGTAGCCACGAGCAGTACTTC
TRBV7-3	NA	TRBJ2-1	NA	CASSFGLLNEQFF	TGTGCCAGCAGCTTCGGACTTCTCAATGAGCAGTTCTTC
TRBV5-8	NA	TRBJ2-3	TRBD1	CASSFRGPPTDTQYF	TGTGCCAGCAGCTTCAGGGGGCCCCCCACAGATACGCAGTATTTT
TRBV19	NA	TRBJ2-1	TRBD2	CASSTRLATDSYNEQFF	TGTGCCAGTAGTACTAGACTAGCGACTGACTCCTACAATGAGCAGTTCTTC
TRBV3-1/TRBV3-2	few	TRBJ1-1	TRBD1	CASSRQGASAFF	TGTGCCAGCAGCAGGCAGGGGGCTTCGGCTTTCTTT
TRBV3-1/TRBV3-2	NA	TRBJ2-7	TRBD2	CASSPPGGYEQYF	TGTGCCAGCAGCCCCCCGGGAGGCTACGAGCAGTACTTC
TRBV9	once	TRBJ1-2	TRBD1	CASSVGTGGTISYGYTF	TGTGCCAGCAGCGTCGGTACAGGGGGCACTATTTCGTATGGCTACACCTTC
TRBV3-1/TRBV3-2	NA	TRBJ2-7	TRBD2	CASSQAQAGAGEQYF	TGTGCCAGCAGCCAAGCCCAAGCGGGAGCAGGGGAGCAGTACTTC
TRBV11-2	NA	TRBJ2-2	NA	CASSLGRSNTGELFF	TGTGCCAGCAGCTTAGGGCGGTCGAACACCGGGGAGCTGTTTTTT
TRBV4-1	NA	TRBJ1-1	TRBD1	CASSHRQGPTEAFF	TGCGCCAGCAGCCACAGACAGGGGCCCACTGAAGCTTTCTTT
TRBV7-9	few	TRBJ1-1	TRBD1	CASSPGTGARGEAFF	TGTGCCAGCAGTCCCGGGACAGGGGCTCGGGGTGAAGCTTTCTTT
TRBV25-1	NA	TRBJ2-1	TRBD2	CASSDQTGLASYNEQFF	TGTGCCAGCAGTGACCAAACGGGACTAGCTTCCTACAATGAGCAGTTCTTC
TRBV29-1	NA	TRBJ2-7	TRBD1	CSVGKTGAYEQYF	TGCAGCGTTGGTAAGACAGGGGCCTACGAGCAGTACTTC
TRBV6-1	NA	TRBJ2-3	NA	CASSLPATGDTQYF	TGTGCCAGCAGTCTGCCCGCGACGGGAGATACGCAGTATTTT
TRBV11-3	NA	TRBJ2-2	TRBD1	CASSLEWRQGVHTGELFF	TGTGCCAGCAGCTTAGAATGGAGACAGGGGGTTCACACCGGGGAGCTGTTTTTT
TRBV5-4	once	TRBJ2-1	TRBD1	CASSQGQGAYNEQFF	TGTGCCAGCAGCCAAGGACAGGGCGCATACAATGAGCAGTTCTTC
TRBV10-3	NA	TRBJ1-2	TRBD1	CAIRGTGSNYGYTF	TGTGCCATCAGGGGGACAGGGAGTAACTATGGCTACACCTTC
TRBV28	NA	TRBJ2-3	TRBD1	CASSLSSGTANTDTQYF	TGTGCCAGCAGTTTGTCCTCCGGGACAGCGAACACAGATACGCAGTATTTT
TRBV11-3	NA	TRBJ2-7	TRBD2	CASSPEGLAVTYEQYF	TGTGCCAGCAGCCCCGAAGGACTAGCTGTTACCTACGAGCAGTACTTC
TRBV5-4	NA	TRBJ2-3	TRBD2	CASSPASGSGPFTDTQYF	TGTGCCAGCAGCCCCGCTAGCGGGAGTGGACCTTTCACAGATACGCAGTATTTT
TRBV2	NA	TRBJ2-7	TRBD1	CASRPMTGAYEQYF	TGTGCCAGCAGACCCATGACAGGGGCCTACGAGCAGTACTTC
TRBV27	NA	TRBJ1-1	NA	CASKRTAANTEAFF	TGTGCCAGCAAAAGGACAGCCGCGAACACTGAAGCTTTCTTT
TRBV25-1	NA	TRBJ2-7	TRBD2	CASGTTGPYEQYF	TGTGCCAGTGGGACTACAGGTCCATACGAGCAGTACTTC
TRBV6-6	NA	TRBJ1-1	NA	CASSYSSGGYTEAFF	TGTGCCAGCAGTTACTCGAGTGGCGGGTACACTGAAGCTTTCTTT
TRBV19	NA	TRBJ2-7	NA	CASSTYPVGYEQYF	TGTGCCAGTAGTACCTATCCTGTCGGGTACGAGCAGTACTTC
TRBV27	NA	TRBJ1-4	TRBD1	CASSPIPTDRAFEKLFF	TGTGCCAGCAGTCCCATACCCACTGACAGGGCTTTTGAAAAACTGTTTTTT
TRBV6-5	NA	TRBJ2-7	TRBD2	CASSPLAGGNYEQYF	TGTGCCAGCAGCCCCCTGGCGGGAGGGAATTACGAGCAGTACTTC